Below are 20 T cell receptor beta chains sequenced from a single sample in a study of blood T cell repertoires in COVID-19. Assay used: immunoSEQ multiplex PCR; TCRdb lists only in-frame clones, some missing. The sample lists over 300,000 clones, 80% to 90% seen once, with 1.2% in the top ten. Sequenced sample: peripheral blood. The receptors shown here come from a man aged 35-49 years with acute or convalescent COVID-19.

This chain joins TRBV4-1 and TRBJ1-3, with D tentatively TRBD1 (6 bases). The CDR3 sequence is 14 residues long. Germline assignment: CDR1 MGHRA and CDR2 YSYEKL. The V end was cut by 2 bases, the J end by 4 bases, with 9 bases between. CDR3 sequence (DNA): TGCGCCAGCAGCCAATGGGACATCGGAAACACCATATATTTT. It codes for CASSQWDIGNTIYF.

The chain employs TRBV4-3 and TRBJ1-2; D call uncertain. Trimming left V 1 base short and J 5 bases short, with 8 bases between. Germline V gene lookup returns CDR1 LGHNA and CDR2 YSLEER. The CDR3 has 13 amino acids. The CDR3 region has the DNA TGCGCCAGCAGCCAAGGCGGTCAGTATGGCTACACCTTC. This codes for CASSQGGQYGYTF.

This clone was observed once. This chain uses TRBV7-6 with TRBJ2-1; 7 bases agree with TRBD2. The germline CDR1 and CDR2 sequences are SGHVS and FNYEAQ. This CDR3 is built from 15 residues. Unmatched junction bases numbered 8, after V lost 1 base and J lost 8 bases. The CDR3 DNA is TGTGCCAGCAGCTTAGGAGCGGGGTCTTGGGATGAGCAGTTCTTC. Protein: CASSLGAGSWDEQFF.

The chain combines TRBV4-1 with TRBJ2-5; maybe TRBD1 (5 bases). V was trimmed by 0 bases and J by 5 bases, leaving 13 bases between them. CDR3 size: 15 residues. Germline CDR1 and CDR2: MGHRA and YSYEKL. The DNA of the CDR3 is TGCGCCAGCAGCCAAGATTCGCAGGGTAGGGAGACCCAGTACTTC. Protein product: CASSQDSQGRETQYF.

The rearrangement joins TRBV6-1 to TRBJ1-4, with a tentative D call TRBD1 (6 bases). Trimming shortened V by 7 bases and J by 0 bases, and 12 bases separated the two germline ends. Germline CDR1 MNHNS, CDR2 SASEGT. The CDR3 covers 15 residues. The CDR3 sequence is CASTTQGATNEKLFF. Here the CDR3 DNA reads TGTGCCAGCACCACACAGGGAGCAACTAATGAAAAACTGTTTTTT.

Remarks on this clone: Other DNA sequences in this specimen translate into the identical CDR3. The V and J genes are TRBV3-1 (or the pseudogene TRBV3-2) and TRBJ2-7, with 12 bases matching TRBD2. The CDR3 has 14 residues. The V segment lost 4 bases and the J segment 3 bases; nucleotides outside the gene matches: 1. The germline CDR1 and CDR2 sequences are LGHDT and YNNKEL (reference sequence). The CDR3 spells CASSPGLAGYEQYF. DNA of the CDR3: TGTGCCAGCAGCCCGGGACTAGCGGGCTACGAGCAGTACTTC.

The chain has TRBV19 and TRBJ1-5; perhaps TRBD1 as D (5 bases). V lost 4 bases and J 7 bases, leaving 14 bases between the germline ends. This CDR3 spans 14 amino acids. Germline V gives CDR1 LNHDA, CDR2 SQIVND (reference sequence). The CDR3 loop is CASSKGMVRQPQHF. The CDR3 DNA sequence: TGTGCCAGTAGTAAGGGGATGGTAAGACAGCCCCAGCATTTT.

The J gene is TRBJ2-6, the V gene TRBV5-4; TRBD2 might be the D (6 bases). Germline CDR1 and CDR2: SGHNT and YYREEE (reference sequence). This CDR3 comprises 14 residues. V was shortened by 7 bases and J by 2 bases, with 10 bases between the two germline ends. The CDR3 region has the DNA TGTGCCAGCTCGGGAGAAACTGGGGCCAACGTCCTGACTTTC. Encoded protein: CASSGETGANVLTF.

J is TRBJ2-3 and V is TRBV10-2; TRBD1 is a possible D gene (5 bases). The CDR3 totals 15 residues. From germline, CDR1 is WSHSY and CDR2 SAAADI. The V gene lost 6 bases and the J gene lost 2 bases, with 15 bases spanning the gap. CDR3 nucleotides: TGCGCCAGCAGCCCCGACAGAGAACCCACAGATACGCAGTATTTT. It codes for CASSPDREPTDTQYF.

The genes are TRBV9 and TRBJ1-3; 9 nucleotides match TRBD1. V trimming: 1 base; J trimming: 1 base; junction bases outside the gene matches: 6. CDR1 and CDR2 from the germline V gene are SGDLS and YYNGEE. The length of the CDR3 is 17 residues. Here the CDR3 reads CASSVTGQGFSGNTIYF. Written as DNA, the CDR3 is TGTGCCAGCAGCGTAACGGGACAGGGTTTTTCTGGAAACACCATATATTTT.

This clone came up once. The CDR3 coding sequence is TGTGCCAGCAGTCCTACCCGGAACTATGGCTACACCTTC. This codes for CASSPTRNYGYTF. V and J are TRBV6-5 and TRBJ1-2, with D unclear. The V end lost 5 bases, the J end lost 2 bases, and 9 bases lay between the germline ends. The CDR3 runs to 13 residues. Germline V gene data show CDR1 as MNHEY and CDR2 as SVGAGI.

The rearrangement uses TRBV15 and TRBJ1-2; a weak D match, TRBD1 (5 bases). The CDR3 runs 17 residues. V shed 0 bases and J shed 5 bases, with 19 bases lying between them. The germline CDR1 and CDR2 sequences are LNHNV and YYDKDF (reference sequence). As DNA, the CDR3 is TGTGCCACCAGCAGAGATGGTTGGGACGGGAGACCTTATGGCTACACCTTC. It translates to CATSRDGWDGRPYGYTF.

CDR3 sequence: CASRFTGTATGTEAFF. CDR3 bases: TGTGCCAGCAGATTCACCGGGACAGCGACGGGCACTGAAGCTTTCTTT. The chain carries TRBV27 and TRBJ1-1; TRBD1 matches at 7 bases. V gave up 6 bases and J gave up 4 bases; unmatched junction bases: 14. Germline V lookup: CDR1 MNHEY, CDR2 SMNVEV (reference sequence). This CDR3 contains 16 residues.

The chain couples TRBV7-3 to TRBJ2-2, with D unresolved. Germline V gives CDR1 SGHTA, CDR2 FQGTGA. The CDR3 covers 16 residues. Trimming cost V 1 base and J 0 bases, with 9 bases left between them. The CDR3 loop is CASSLIGSSNTGELFF. The CDR3 DNA sequence: TGTGCCAGCAGCTTAATTGGCAGTTCGAACACCGGGGAGCTGTTTTTT.

V is TRBV14 and J is TRBJ1-2; D is unresolved. Germline CDR1 SGHDN, CDR2 FVKESK. Trimming shortened V by 3 bases and J by 7 bases, and 12 bases separated the two germline ends. CDR3 size: 13 residues. The CDR3 coding sequence is TGTGCCAGCAGCCATGGCGGGGTTGGTGGCTACACCTTC. This gives the protein CASSHGGVGGYTF.

This chain uses TRBV27 with TRBJ2-7; tentatively, D is TRBD2 (5 bases). With 0 bases removed from V and 5 bases from J, the gap between germline ends came to 8 bases. The CDR3 runs 13 residues. Germline loops: CDR1 MNHEY, CDR2 SMNVEV (reference sequence). In nucleotides, the CDR3 is TGTGCCAGCAGTTTATCCCTAGCTCACGAGCAGTACTTC. Translation: CASSLSLAHEQYF.

The chain employs TRBV2 and TRBJ2-3; tentatively, D is TRBD1 (5 bases). Germline V gene sequence: CDR1 SNHLY, CDR2 FYNNEI. V was shortened by 7 bases and J by 2 bases, with 7 bases between the two germline ends. CDR3 size: 12 residues. The CDR3 sequence: CASKGSTDTQYF. CDR3 sequence (DNA): TGTGCCAGCAAGGGGTCCACAGATACGCAGTATTTT.

J is TRBJ1-6 and V is TRBV6-1, with TRBD1 identical over 7 bases. V gave up 3 bases and J gave up 0 bases; unmatched junction bases: 5. Germline loops: CDR1 MNHNS, CDR2 SASEGT. There are 17 residues in the CDR3. The CDR3 region is CASSDRDRSSYNSPLHF. The CDR3 DNA sequence: TGTGCCAGCAGTGACCGGGACAGAAGCTCCTATAATTCACCCCTCCACTTT.

The J gene is TRBJ2-1, the V gene TRBV29-1; the match to TRBD2 covers 8 bases. The CDR3 covers 13 residues. The V gene's germline CDR1 is SQVTM and CDR2 ANQGSEA. Losses at the gene ends were 5 bases for V and 3 bases for J; bases not matched to a gene: 3. CDR3 sequence reads: CSVLSGGYNEQFF. In DNA, the CDR3 is TGCAGCGTTCTCAGCGGGGGCTACAATGAGCAGTTCTTC.

The rearrangement links TRBV19 to TRBJ2-6; 10 bases are a match to TRBD1. The germline V gene has CDR1 LNHDA and CDR2 SQIVND (reference sequence). V was clipped by 5 bases and J by 0 bases; unmatched bases: 7. The CDR3 length is 18 residues. The CDR3 sequence: CASSPGQGSPSGANVLTF. DNA of the CDR3: TGTGCCAGTAGTCCGGGACAGGGGTCCCCCTCTGGGGCCAACGTCCTGACTTTC.